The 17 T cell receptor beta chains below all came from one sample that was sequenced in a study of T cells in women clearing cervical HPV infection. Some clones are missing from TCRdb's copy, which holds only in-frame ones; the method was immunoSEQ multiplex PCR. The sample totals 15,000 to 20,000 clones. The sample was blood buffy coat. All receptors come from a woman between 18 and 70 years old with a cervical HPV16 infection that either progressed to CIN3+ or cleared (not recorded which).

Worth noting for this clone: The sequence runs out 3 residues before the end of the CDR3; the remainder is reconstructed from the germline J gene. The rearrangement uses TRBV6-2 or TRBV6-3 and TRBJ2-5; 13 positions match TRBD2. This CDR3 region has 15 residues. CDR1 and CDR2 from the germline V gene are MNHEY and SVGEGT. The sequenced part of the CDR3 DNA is TGTGCCAGCATGACGGGACTAGCGGGACATAATACC. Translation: CASMTGLAGHNT. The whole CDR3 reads CASMTGLAGHNTQYF.

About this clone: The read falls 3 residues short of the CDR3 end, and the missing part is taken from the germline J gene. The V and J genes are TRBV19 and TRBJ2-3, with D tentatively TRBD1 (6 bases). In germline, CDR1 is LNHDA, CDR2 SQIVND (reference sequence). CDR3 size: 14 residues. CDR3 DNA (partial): TGTGCCAGTAGTATGGCAGGGGTAGGGCAGCCG. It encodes CASSMAGVGQP. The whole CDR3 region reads CASSMAGVGQPQYF.

CDR3 DNA (partial): TGCAGCGTTGAAGGAACACAGGGGGAGCCC. As protein: CSVEGTQGEP. The CDR3 as a whole reads CSVEGTQGEPQHF. This chain joins TRBV29-1 and TRBJ1-5; TRBD1 matches 8 bases. The read finishes 3 residues shy of the CDR3 end, and the germline J gene is used to complete it. The CDR3 totals 13 residues. Germline CDR1 SQVTM, CDR2 ANQGSEA. Unmatched junction bases numbered 4, after V lost 1 base and J lost 8 bases. Full variable domain (remainder filled in from reference TRBV29-1 and TRBJ1-5): SAVISQKPSRDICQRGTSLTIQCQVDSQVTMMFWYRQQPGQSLTLIATANQGSEATYESGFVIDKFPISRPNLTFSTLTVSNMSPEDSSIYLCSVEGTQGEPQHFGDGTRLSIL.

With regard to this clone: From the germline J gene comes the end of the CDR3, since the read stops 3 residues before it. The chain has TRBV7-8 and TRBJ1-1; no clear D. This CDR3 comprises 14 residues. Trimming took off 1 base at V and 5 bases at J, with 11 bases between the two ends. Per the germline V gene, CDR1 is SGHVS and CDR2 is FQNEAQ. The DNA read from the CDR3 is TGTGCCAGCAGCTTAGATTTCTCCGGGACTGAA. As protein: CASSLDFSGTE. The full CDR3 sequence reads CASSLDFSGTEAFF.

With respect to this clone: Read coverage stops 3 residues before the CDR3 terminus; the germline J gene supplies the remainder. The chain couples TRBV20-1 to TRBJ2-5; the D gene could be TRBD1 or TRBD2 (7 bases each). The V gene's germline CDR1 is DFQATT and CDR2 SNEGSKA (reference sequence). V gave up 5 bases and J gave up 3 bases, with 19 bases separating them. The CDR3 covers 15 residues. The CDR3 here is CSALNIQGREETQYF. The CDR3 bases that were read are TGCAGTGCTCTCAACATACAGGGGAGGGAAGAGACC.

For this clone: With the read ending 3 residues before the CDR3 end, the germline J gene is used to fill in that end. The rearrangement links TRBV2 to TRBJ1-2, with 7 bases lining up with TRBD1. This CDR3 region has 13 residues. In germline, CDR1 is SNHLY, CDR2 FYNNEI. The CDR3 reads CASSYDRDSSYTF. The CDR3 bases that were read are TGTGCCAGCAGCTATGACAGGGACAGCAGC. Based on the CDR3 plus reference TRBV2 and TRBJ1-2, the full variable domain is EPEVTQTPSHQVTQMGQEVILRCVPISNHLYFYWYRQILGQKVEFLVSFYNNEISEKSEIFDDQFSVERPDGSNFTLKIRSTKLEDSAMYFCASSYDRDSSYTFGSGTRLTVV.

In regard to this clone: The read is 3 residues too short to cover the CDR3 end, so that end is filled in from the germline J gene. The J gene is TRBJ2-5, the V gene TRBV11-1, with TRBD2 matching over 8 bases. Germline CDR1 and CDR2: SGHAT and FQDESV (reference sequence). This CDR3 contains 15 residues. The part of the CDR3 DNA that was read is TGTGCCAGCCCGGGCCGGGGGGGGAAGACAGATACC. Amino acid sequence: CASPGRGGKTDT. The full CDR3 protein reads CASPGRGGKTDTQYF.

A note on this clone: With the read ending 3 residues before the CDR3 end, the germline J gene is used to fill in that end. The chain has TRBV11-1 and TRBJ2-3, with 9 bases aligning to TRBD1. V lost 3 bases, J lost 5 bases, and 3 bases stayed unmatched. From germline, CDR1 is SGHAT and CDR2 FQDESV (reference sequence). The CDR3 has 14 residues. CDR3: CASSFRTGVDTQYF. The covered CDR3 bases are TGTGCCAGCAGCTTTAGGACAGGGGTAGATACG.

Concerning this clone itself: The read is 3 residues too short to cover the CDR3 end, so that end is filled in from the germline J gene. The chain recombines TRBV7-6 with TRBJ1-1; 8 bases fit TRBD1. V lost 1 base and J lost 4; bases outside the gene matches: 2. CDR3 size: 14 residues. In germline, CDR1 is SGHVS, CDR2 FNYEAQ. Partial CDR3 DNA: TGTGCCAGCAGCTTAGGTGGACAGGGCACTGAA. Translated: CASSLGGQGTE. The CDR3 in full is CASSLGGQGTEAFF.

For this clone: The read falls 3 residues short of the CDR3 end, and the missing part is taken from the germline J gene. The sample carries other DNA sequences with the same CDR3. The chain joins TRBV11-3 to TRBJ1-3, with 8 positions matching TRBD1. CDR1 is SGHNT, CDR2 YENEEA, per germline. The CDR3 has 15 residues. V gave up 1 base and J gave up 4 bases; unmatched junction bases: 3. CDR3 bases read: TGTGCCAGCAGCTTAGGGACAGGGTCCGGAAACACC. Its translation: CASSLGTGSGNT. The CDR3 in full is CASSLGTGSGNTIYF.

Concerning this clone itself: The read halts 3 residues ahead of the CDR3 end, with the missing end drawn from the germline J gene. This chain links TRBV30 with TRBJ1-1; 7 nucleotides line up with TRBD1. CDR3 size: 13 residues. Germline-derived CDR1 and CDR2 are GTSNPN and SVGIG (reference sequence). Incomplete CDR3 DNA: TGTGCCTGGAGCCTTAACAGGGGCTATGGC. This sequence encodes CAWSLNRGYG. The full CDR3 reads CAWSLNRGYGAFF.

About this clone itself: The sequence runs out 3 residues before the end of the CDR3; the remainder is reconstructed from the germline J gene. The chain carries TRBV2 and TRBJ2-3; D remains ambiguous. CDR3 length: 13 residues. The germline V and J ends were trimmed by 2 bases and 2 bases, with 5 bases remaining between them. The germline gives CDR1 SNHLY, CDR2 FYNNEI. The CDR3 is CASSEFLTDTQYF. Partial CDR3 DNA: TGTGCCAGCAGTGAATTCCTCACAGATACG. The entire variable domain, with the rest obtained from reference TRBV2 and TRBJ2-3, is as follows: EPEVTQTPSHQVTQMGQEVILRCVPISNHLYFYWYRQILGQKVEFLVSFYNNEISEKSEIFDDQFSVERPDGSNFTLKIRSTKLEDSAMYFCASSEFLTDTQYFGPGTRLTVL.

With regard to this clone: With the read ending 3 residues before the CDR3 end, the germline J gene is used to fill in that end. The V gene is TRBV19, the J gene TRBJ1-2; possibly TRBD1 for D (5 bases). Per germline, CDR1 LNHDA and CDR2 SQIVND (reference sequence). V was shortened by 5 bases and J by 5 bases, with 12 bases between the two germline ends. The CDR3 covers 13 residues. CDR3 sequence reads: CASSQNRQYGYTF. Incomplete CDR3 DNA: TGTGCCAGTAGTCAGAACAGACAGTATGGC.

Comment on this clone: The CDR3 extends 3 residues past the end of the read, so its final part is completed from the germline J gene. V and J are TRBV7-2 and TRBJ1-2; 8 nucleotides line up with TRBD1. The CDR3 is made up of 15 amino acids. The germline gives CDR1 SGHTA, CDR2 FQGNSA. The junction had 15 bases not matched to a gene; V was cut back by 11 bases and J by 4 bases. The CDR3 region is CARLEDREGLYGYTF. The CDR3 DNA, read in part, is TGTGCCCGCCTTGAGGACAGGGAAGGGCTCTATGGC.

This chain's CDR3 is CASSGEGGPRGYTF. CDR3 bases read: TGTGCCAGCAGTGGGGAAGGGGGCCCAAGGGGC. The chain uses TRBV6-1 and TRBJ1-2; TRBD1 agrees at 7 bases. The DNA ends 3 residues before the CDR3 does, and the rest of the CDR3 is filled in from the germline J gene. The germline V gene encodes CDR1 MNHNS and CDR2 SASEGT. This CDR3 contains 14 residues.

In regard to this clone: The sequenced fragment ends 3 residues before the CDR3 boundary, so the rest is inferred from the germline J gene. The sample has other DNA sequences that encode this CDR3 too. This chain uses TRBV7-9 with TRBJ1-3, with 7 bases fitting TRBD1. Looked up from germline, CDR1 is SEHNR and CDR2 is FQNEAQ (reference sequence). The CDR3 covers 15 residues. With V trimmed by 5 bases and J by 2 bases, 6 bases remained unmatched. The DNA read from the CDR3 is TGTGCCAGCAGCCCCCTCGACAGGGCTGGAAACACC. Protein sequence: CASSPLDRAGNT. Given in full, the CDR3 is CASSPLDRAGNTIYF.

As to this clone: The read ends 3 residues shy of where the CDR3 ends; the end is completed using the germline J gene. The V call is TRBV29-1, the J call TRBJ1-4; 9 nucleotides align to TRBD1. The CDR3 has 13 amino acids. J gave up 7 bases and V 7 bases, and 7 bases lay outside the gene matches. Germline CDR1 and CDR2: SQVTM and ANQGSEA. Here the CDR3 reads CSAGTGRGEKLFF. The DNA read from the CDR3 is TGCAGCGCCGGGACAGGGAGGGGTGAAAAA. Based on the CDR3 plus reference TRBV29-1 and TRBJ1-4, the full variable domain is SAVISQKPSRDICQRGTSLTIQCQVDSQVTMMFWYRQQPGQSLTLIATANQGSEATYESGFVIDKFPISRPNLTFSTLTVSNMSPEDSSIYLCSAGTGRGEKLFFGSGTQLSVL.